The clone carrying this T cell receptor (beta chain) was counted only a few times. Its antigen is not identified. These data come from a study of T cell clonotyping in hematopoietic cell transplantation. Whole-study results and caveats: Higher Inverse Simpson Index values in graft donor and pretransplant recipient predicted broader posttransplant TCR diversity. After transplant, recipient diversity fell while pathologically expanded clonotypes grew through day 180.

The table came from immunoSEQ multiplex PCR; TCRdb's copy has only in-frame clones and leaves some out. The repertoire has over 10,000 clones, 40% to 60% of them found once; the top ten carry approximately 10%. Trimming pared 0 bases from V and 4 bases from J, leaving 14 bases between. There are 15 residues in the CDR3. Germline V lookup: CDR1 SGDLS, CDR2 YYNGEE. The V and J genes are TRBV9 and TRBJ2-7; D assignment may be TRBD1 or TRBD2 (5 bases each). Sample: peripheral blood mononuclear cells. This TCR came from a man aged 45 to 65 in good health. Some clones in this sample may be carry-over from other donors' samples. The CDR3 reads CASSVEAGSGYEQYF. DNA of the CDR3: TGTGCCAGCAGCGTAGAAGCAGGGTCGGGGTACGAGCAGTACTTC.